These 5 T cell receptor beta chains came from one sample sequenced in a study of blood T cell repertoires in COVID-19. Produced via immunoSEQ multiplex PCR; TCRdb's table is partial and in-frame only. The top ten hold more than 15% of the sample, which has approximately 130,000 clones, under 85% seen once. The sample was PBMCs or T cells enriched from blood (not recorded which). These receptors all come from a young man who had recovered from COVID-19.

The CDR3 sequence is CASSESAGYHEQYF. The CDR3, as DNA: TGCGCCAGCAGTGAGTCGGCAGGGTACCACGAGCAGTACTTC. The V and J genes are TRBV10-2 and TRBJ2-7; tentatively, D is TRBD1 (5 bases). There are 14 residues in the CDR3. Germline V gives CDR1 WSHSY, CDR2 SAAADI. Trimming cost V 0 bases and J 5 bases, with 11 bases left between them.

This rearrangement joins TRBV25-1 to TRBJ1-1, with TRBD1 as a possible D gene (6 bases). The CDR3 covers 14 residues. V shed 1 base and J shed 5 bases, with 11 bases lying between them. The germline gives CDR1 MGHDK, CDR2 SYGVNS. CDR3 nucleotides: TGTGCCAGCAGTGAATCGGGGGGGCCAACTGAAGCTTTCTTT. Residues: CASSESGGPTEAFF.

The rearrangement uses TRBV2 and TRBJ2-7; D is ambiguous. This CDR3 has 14 residues. The V gene lost 6 bases and the J gene lost 6 bases, with 18 bases spanning the gap. Germline-derived CDR1 and CDR2 are SNHLY and FYNNEI. CDR3 in amino acids: CASSVSEVTGEQYF. The CDR3 DNA follows: TGTGCCAGCAGCGTCTCCGAGGTGACGGGCGAGCAGTACTTC.

The rearrangement links TRBV7-9 to TRBJ2-7; tentatively, D is TRBD1 (5 bases). The CDR3 extends over 14 amino acids. The germline gives CDR1 SEHNR, CDR2 FQNEAQ (reference sequence). V was cut by 4 bases and J by 5 bases, with 15 bases left in between. CDR3 protein: CASSSPQGYHEQYF. The CDR3 coding sequence is TGTGCCAGCAGCTCGCCCCAGGGATACCACGAGCAGTACTTC.

This rearrangement joins TRBV19 to TRBJ1-5, with D possibly TRBD1 on 6 matching bases. Trimming removed 4 bases at V and 6 bases at J, with 10 bases between. CDR1 is LNHDA, CDR2 SQIVND, per germline (reference sequence). The CDR3 covers 13 residues. The CDR3 DNA follows: TGTGCCAGTAGTAACAGGGTCTTTCAGCCCCAGCATTTT. This sequence encodes CASSNRVFQPQHF. The complete variable domain, with remaining parts taken from reference TRBV19 and TRBJ1-5, reads DGGITQSPKYLFRKEGQNVTLSCEQNLNHDAMYWYRQDPGQGLRLIYYSQIVNDFQKGDIAEGYSVSREKKESFPLTVTSAQKNPTAFYLCASSNRVFQPQHFGDGTRLSIL.